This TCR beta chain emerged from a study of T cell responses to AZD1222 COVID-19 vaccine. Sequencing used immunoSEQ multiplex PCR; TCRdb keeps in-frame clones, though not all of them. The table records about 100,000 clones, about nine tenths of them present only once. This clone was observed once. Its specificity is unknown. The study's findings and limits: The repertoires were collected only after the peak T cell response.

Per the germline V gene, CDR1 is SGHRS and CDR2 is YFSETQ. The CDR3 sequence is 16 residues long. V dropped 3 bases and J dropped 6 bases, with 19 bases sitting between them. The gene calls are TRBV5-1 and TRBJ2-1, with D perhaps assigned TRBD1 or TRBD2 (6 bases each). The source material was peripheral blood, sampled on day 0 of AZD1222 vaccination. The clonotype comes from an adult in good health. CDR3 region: CASSSSPVPGANEQFF. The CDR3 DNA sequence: TGCGCCAGCAGCTCGTCCCCTGTCCCGGGGGCCAATGAGCAGTTCTTC.